The T cell receptor beta chain under discussion was sequenced for a study of cytomegalovirus exposure and HLA in healthy donors. This clone came up a few times. What it binds is not known. General study results and limits: While the bulk of TCR sequences proved rare, some public TCRs turned up in many donors. Three chains linked to CMV were shown in vitro to be specific for CMV antigens. The availability of immune exposure information extended only to CMV serostatus. A later analysis linked a missense DCLRE1C variant to TCR beta V- and J-gene trimming.

The PCR used 60 Vbeta and 13 Jbeta primers. Only in-frame clones appear in the TCRdb table, and some are missing; sequencing was by immunoSEQ multiplex PCR. This table holds approximately 190,000 clones, 12% found once. Per germline, CDR1 SGHRS and CDR2 YFSETQ. V gave up 2 bases and J gave up 1 base, with 6 bases separating them. The CDR3 is 13 residues long. Sample: PBMCs. The receptor was derived from a man aged 50 to 59 in good health and CMV-seropositive. The chain carries TRBV5-1 and TRBJ1-1; D unresolved. The CDR3 sequence is CASSLKPNTEAFF. Here the CDR3 DNA reads TGCGCCAGCAGCTTAAAGCCGAACACTGAAGCTTTCTTT. Combining the CDR3 with reference TRBV5-1 and TRBJ1-1 gives the whole variable domain KAGVTQTPRYLIKTRGQQVTLSCSPISGHRSVSWYQQTPGQGLQFLFEYFSETQRNKGNFPGRFSGRQFSNSRSEMNVSTLELGDSALYLCASSLKPNTEAFFGQGTRLTVV.